The present TCR beta chain was sequenced within a study of cytomegalovirus exposure and HLA in healthy donors. It was the approximately 120-subject validation cohort, separate from the approximately 700-subject first cohort, to which the donors belonged. The trim removed 6 bases at V and 4 bases at J, leaving 0 bases unmatched. This CDR3 has 13 residues. From germline, CDR1 is WSHSY and CDR2 SAAADI. For this clone: The antigen remains unidentified.

Profiled with immunoSEQ multiplex PCR; TCRdb holds only in-frame clones, not every one. The table includes 86,000 or so clones, 90% to 97% detected once. Study-wide results and caveats: Associated with cytomegalovirus, according to the listing, were around 170 TCR beta chains. Specific recognition of CMV antigens was confirmed in vitro for a few chains (all CMV-associated).

The TCR sequence derives from a man between 18 and 35 years old in good health and CMV-seropositive. Sequences were obtained from PBMCs. The rearrangement links TRBV10-2 to TRBJ1-5; 10 bases line up with TRBD1. In DNA, the CDR3 is TGCGCCAGCAGGGACAGGGGGAATCAGCCCCAGCATTTT. Protein product: CASRDRGNQPQHF.